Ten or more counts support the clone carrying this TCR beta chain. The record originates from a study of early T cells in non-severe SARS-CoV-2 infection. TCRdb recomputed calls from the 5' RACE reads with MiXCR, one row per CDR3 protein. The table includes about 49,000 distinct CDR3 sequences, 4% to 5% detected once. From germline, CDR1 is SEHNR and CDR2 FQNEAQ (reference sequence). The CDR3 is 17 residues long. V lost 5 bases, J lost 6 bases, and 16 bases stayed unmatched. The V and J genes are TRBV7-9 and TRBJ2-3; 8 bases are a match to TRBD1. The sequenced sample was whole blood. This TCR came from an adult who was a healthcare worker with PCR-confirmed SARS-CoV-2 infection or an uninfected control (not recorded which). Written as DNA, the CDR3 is TGTGCCAGCAGCCATCAGACAGGGGCCTTCGGCGGCGATACGCAGTATTTT. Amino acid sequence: CASSHQTGAFGGDTQYF. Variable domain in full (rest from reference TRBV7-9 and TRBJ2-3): DTGVSQNPRHKITKRGQNVTFRCDPISEHNRLYWYRQTLGQGPEFLTYFQNEAQLEKSRLLSDRFSAERPKGSFSTLEIQRTEQGDSAMYLCASSHQTGAFGGDTQYFGPGTRLTVL.